Listed here are 7 T cell receptor beta chains from one sample, sequenced in a study of PD-1 and CTLA-4 blockade in melanoma. TCRdb keeps only in-frame clones here, not all; method: immunoSEQ multiplex PCR. Of around 29,000 clones in the sample, 85% to 90% were seen once. This specimen was CD8+ T cells from peripheral blood, taken before anti-PD-1 treatment. These receptors were collected from a human donor with melanoma.

The chain has TRBV7-9 and TRBJ2-7, with D perhaps matching TRBD1 (6 bases). In germline, CDR1 is SEHNR, CDR2 FQNEAQ (reference sequence). The CDR3 totals 15 residues. V was cut by 5 bases and J by 3 bases, with 17 bases left in between. The CDR3 region is CASSPGTTTFYEQYF. The CDR3 coding sequence is TGTGCCAGCAGCCCCGGGACAACTACTTTCTACGAGCAGTACTTC.

The rearrangement links TRBV30 to TRBJ2-1; D unclear. Trimming cost V 6 bases and J 10 bases, with 10 bases left between them. The CDR3 length is 10 residues. Germline-derived CDR1 and CDR2 are GTSNPN and SVGIG (reference sequence). The CDR3 region is CACSYSEQFF. CDR3 DNA: TGTGCCTGTAGCTACTCAGAGCAGTTCTTC.

The chain is built from TRBV6-1 and TRBJ1-1, with D hard to call. This CDR3 spans 17 amino acids. Trimming took off 1 base at V and 2 bases at J, with 17 bases between the two ends. Germline CDR1 is MNHNS and CDR2 is SASEGT. This CDR3 reads CASSEGPTPAGNTEAFF. The DNA of the CDR3 is TGTGCCAGCAGTGAAGGGCCAACCCCTGCAGGAAACACTGAAGCTTTCTTT.

The chain has TRBV5-1 and TRBJ2-5; 9 bases line up with TRBD1. Trimming at V came to 5 bases and at J to 0 bases, leaving 5 bases not matched to a gene. The germline gives CDR1 SGHRS, CDR2 YFSETQ. CDR3 size: 15 residues. CDR3 amino acids: CASRLTGGHQETQYF. The CDR3 DNA reads as TGCGCCAGCAGGCTGACAGGGGGTCACCAAGAGACCCAGTACTTC.

The CDR3 sequence: CARGQGPHSNQPQHF. The CDR3 DNA is TGTGCCAGAGGACAGGGGCCACATAGCAATCAGCCCCAGCATTTT. The chain has TRBV6-5 and TRBJ1-5, with TRBD1 matching over 9 bases. From germline, CDR1 is MNHEY and CDR2 SVGAGI. The CDR3 runs 15 residues. V shed 9 bases and J 0 bases; nucleotides not matched to a gene: 6.

About this clone: The germline gene is not matched at one end of the junction; a read error may be the cause. This sequence joins TRBV19 and TRBJ1-5, with unresolved D. The CDR3 length is 13 residues. Germline CDR1 and CDR2: LNHDA and SQIVND (reference sequence). CDR3 loop: CASSIGLGQPQHF. The CDR3 nucleotides are TGTGCCAGTAGCATAGGGCTCGGTCAGCCCCAGCATTTT.

This clone was counted between two and nine times. The V call is TRBV3-1 (or the pseudogene TRBV3-2), the J call TRBJ1-1; tentatively, D is TRBD1 (6 bases). Trimming shortened V by 5 bases and J by 7 bases, and 14 bases separated the two germline ends. The CDR3 runs 13 residues. CDR1 and CDR2 from the germline V gene are LGHDT and YNNKEL (reference sequence). The CDR3 DNA is TGTGCCAGCAGCTTCGGGACATTCGGTGAAGCTTTCTTT. Residues: CASSFGTFGEAFF.